This T cell receptor beta chain was identified during a study of T cell changes during pregnancy in multiple sclerosis (dated by TCRdb to between 2017 and 2020). Concerning the study at large: The study looked at changes in the T cell repertoire across pregnancy in women with multiple sclerosis.

Library creation used the immunoSEQ multiplex PCR assay. TCRdb retrieved this table from immuneACCESS and kept in-frame rearrangements only. Not all clones are present; in checked studies, unresolved V genes account for under half, and no reason is known for the remainder. Here the sample has tens of thousands of clones; 80% to 95% occur a single time. Approximately 1.5% of the sample goes to the ten largest clones. Comment on this clone: Its antigen has not been determined. Base-call qualities are not available, and no considerably larger clone is one nucleotide away.

Looking up the germline V gene yields CDR1 SGHAT and CDR2 FQNNGV. At the junction V is shortened by 3 bases and J by 9 bases; bases outside the gene matches: 5. The CDR3 goes from the cysteine to the phenylalanine over 13 residues. The DNA shown is the 39-base CDR3, in frame from base 1. The starting material was peripheral blood, obtained in the second trimester of pregnancy. Recombination linked TRBV11-2 to TRBJ2-1, and 7 junctional nucleotides match TRBD2. The clonotype was recovered from a female donor with multiple sclerosis, enrolled in a pregnancy study. The CDR3 is CASSFKREGEQFF. The bases are TGTGCCAGCAGCTTTAAAAGGGAGGGTGAGCAGTTCTTC.